The rows below give T cell receptor beta chains drawn from one sample of a study of T cells in localized non-small cell lung cancer. TCRdb's table, derived via immunoSEQ multiplex PCR, lists solely in-frame clones and lacks some. This table has 100,000 or so clones, approximately 91% appearing once. Source: PBMCs, taken before any cancer treatment. The receptors shown here come from a woman aged 40 to 75 with stage II squamous cell lung carcinoma. Both conserved end residues are part of each CDR3. The order of the fields is J gene, clone size, V gene, D gene, CDR3 protein, CDR3 DNA. The D gene is left open where the match is weak. Not every row has a clone size; where given, it reads once, few, many or a size class.

TRBJ2-7 | once | TRBV6-5 | TRBD1 | CASRTGEGF | TGTGCCAGCCGGACAGGGGAGGGCTTC
TRBJ2-1 | NA | TRBV30 | TRBD1 | CAWGTGGEQFF | TGTGCCTGGGGAACAGGGGGGGAGCAGTTCTTC
TRBJ2-2 | NA | TRBV14 | NA | CASSQARHSGELFF | TGTGCCAGCAGCCAAGCTCGACATTCCGGGGAGCTGTTTTTT
TRBJ2-1 | NA | TRBV6-1 | TRBD1 | CASSRIDRELQFF | TGTGCCAGCAGCCGAATTGACAGGGAGTTACAGTTCTTC
TRBJ1-5 | NA | TRBV19 | TRBD1 | CASSMRQGNQPQHF | TGTGCCAGTAGTATGAGACAGGGAAACCAGCCCCAGCATTTT
TRBJ1-1 | once | TRBV6-6 | NA | CASSTRDGEAFF | TGTGCCAGCAGTACCCGGGACGGAGAAGCTTTCTTT
TRBJ2-7 | once | TRBV28 | NA | CASSRGMTPPYEQYF | TGTGCCAGCAGTCGGGGGATGACACCCCCCTACGAGCAGTACTTC
TRBJ1-5 | NA | TRBV5-4 | NA | CASSLPGQPQHF | TGTGCCAGCAGCCTGCCTGGGCAGCCCCAGCATTTT
TRBJ1-5 | NA | TRBV2 | TRBD1 | CASGGQYSNQPQHF | TGTGCCAGCGGGGGACAGTATAGCAATCAGCCCCAGCATTTT
TRBJ1-4 | NA | TRBV4-1 | NA | CASSQEMGRSGNEKLFF | TGCGCCAGCAGCCAAGAGATGGGGAGGAGCGGTAATGAAAAACTGTTTTTT
TRBJ1-4 | NA | TRBV5-1 | NA | CASSSAGGADEKLFF | TGCGCCAGCAGCTCGGCCGGGGGGGCGGATGAAAAACTGTTTTTT
TRBJ1-1 | NA | TRBV11-3 | TRBD1 | CASSPGGPNTEAFF | TGTGCCAGCAGCCCAGGGGGCCCTAACACTGAAGCTTTCTTT
TRBJ1-1 | NA | TRBV4-1 | NA | CASSGSEAFF | TGCGCCAGCAGCGGGAGTGAAGCTTTCTTT
TRBJ2-2 | once | TRBV19 | NA | CASRFGGAGTGELFF | TGTGCCAGTAGGTTTGGGGGAGCAGGCACCGGGGAGCTGTTTTTT
TRBJ1-2 | NA | TRBV5-1 | NA | CASSLDRDYGYTF | TGCGCCAGCAGCTTGGACAGGGACTATGGCTACACCTTC
TRBJ2-1 | once | TRBV6-1 | NA | CASGGGEKGGGEQFF | TGTGCCAGCGGGGGAGGGGAGAAAGGGGGAGGTGAGCAGTTCTTC